This T cell receptor beta chain was recorded in a study of T-cell memory formation after mild COVID-19. Study details: Largely donor-specific TCR clusters were found.

Germline-derived CDR1 and CDR2 are MNHEY and SVGAGI. V was clipped by 0 bases and J by 4 bases, with 5 bases between them. The CDR3 runs 13 residues. Employing constant-segment primers, 5'RACE generated TCR alpha and TCR beta cDNA libraries bearing sample barcodes and UMIs. MiXCR, run by TCRdb on the 5' RACE reads, gives a single entry per CDR3 protein. Of 350,000 to 450,000 distinct CDR3 sequences listed, around 30% are singletons. The clonotype originates from an adult woman who had mild COVID-19 (a few samples of this study predate the infection). Cell type and time point are not known. The V gene is TRBV6-5, the J gene TRBJ2-3; a possible D gene is TRBD2 (5 bases). Sequenced material: PBMCs or a T cell subset sorted from them (not recorded which). The CDR3 loop is CASSYSRADTQYF. The CDR3 bases are TGTGCCAGCAGTTACTCGAGGGCAGATACGCAGTATTTT.